This is a list of T cell receptor beta chains from one sample in a study of blood T cell repertoires in COVID-19. TCRdb's table, derived via immunoSEQ multiplex PCR, lists solely in-frame clones and lacks some. Here the sample spans 200,000 to 300,000 clones, around 85% being singletons. The material sequenced was peripheral blood. The receptor set was obtained from a man aged 60 to 75 with acute or convalescent COVID-19. CDR3s include the opening cysteine and the closing phenylalanine or tryptophan. A D gene is named only where the DNA matches it firmly. Only some rows state a clone size, as once, few, many or a class for expanded clones.

J gene,V gene,D gene,clone size,CDR3 DNA,CDR3 protein
TRBJ1-2,TRBV27,TRBD1,-,TGTGCCAGCAGGGATAGACAGGGACCCCTCTATGGCTACACCTTC,CASRDRQGPLYGYTF
TRBJ1-2,TRBV19,TRBD1,-,TGTGCCAGTACTCGACAGGGTCAAGGGGGCTACACCTTC,CASTRQGQGGYTF
TRBJ1-3,TRBV2,TRBD1,-,TGTGCCAGCAGTGAGGGGCAGGGGGACGGAAACACCATATATTTT,CASSEGQGDGNTIYF
TRBJ1-1,TRBV6-2/TRBV6-3,-,-,TGTGCCAGCAGTTACCGGTCCGGGTCCACTGAAGCTTTCTTT,CASSYRSGSTEAFF
TRBJ2-3,TRBV5-1,-,-,TGCGCCAGCAGCTTGGCCGAGATCCGCACAGATACGCAGTATTTT,CASSLAEIRTDTQYF
TRBJ2-1,TRBV7-3,-,-,TGTGCCAGCAGCTTCGATGGACTGCGTAACAATGAGCAGTTCTTC,CASSFDGLRNNEQFF
TRBJ2-7,TRBV30,-,-,TGTGCCTGGACCCGGGACTCGACCTCCTACGAGCAGTACTTC,CAWTRDSTSYEQYF
TRBJ2-7,TRBV18,TRBD1,-,TGTGCCAGCTCACCATTGGACAGGGAAATGGAGCAGTACTTC,CASSPLDREMEQYF
TRBJ1-1,TRBV19,-,-,TGTGCCAGTAGTATAAGTAGCGTTTTTTTCACTGAAGCTTTCTTT,CASSISSVFFTEAFF
TRBJ1-5,TRBV6-1,TRBD1,-,TGTGCCAGCAGTGAAAGGACAGGGGGGTGGGAGCCCCAGCATTTT,CASSERTGGWEPQHF
TRBJ1-1,TRBV9,-,-,TGTGCCAGCAGCCCAACAGTGGCACCGAACACTGAAGCTTTCTTT,CASSPTVAPNTEAFF
TRBJ2-7,TRBV5-1,-,-,TGCGCCAGCAGCTTGGACAATTACGAGCAGTACTTC,CASSLDNYEQYF
TRBJ2-4,TRBV28,-,-,TGTGCCAGCACCCCCTGGGGCGGTAAACGGAACATTCAGTACTTC,CASTPWGGKRNIQYF
TRBJ2-5,TRBV7-9,-,-,TGTGCCAGCATCGTCGACGGGGACCAAAGTGGAGGGGAGACCCAGTACTTC,CASIVDGDQSGGETQYF
TRBJ2-2,TRBV7-3,TRBD1,-,TGTGCCAGCAGCCCGCGCCGACAGGGTCTGAGCACCGGGGAGCTGTTTTTT,CASSPRRQGLSTGELFF
TRBJ2-6,TRBV5-1,TRBD2,-,TGCGCCAGCAGCTTGGGTCTAGCGGGTACAGGCTCTGGGGCCAACGTCCTGACTTTC,CASSLGLAGTGSGANVLTF
TRBJ2-5,TRBV11-2,-,-,TGTGCCAGCAGCTTAGAGTTCCAGGCACAAGAGACCCAGTACTTC,CASSLEFQAQETQYF
TRBJ1-5,TRBV27,TRBD1,-,TGTGCCAGCAGTGGGGGGACAGGGACGAGGCAGCCCCAGCATTTT,CASSGGTGTRQPQHF
TRBJ1-1,TRBV29-1,TRBD1,-,TGCAGCGTTGGCTTTCGGACAGGGGCAGAAGCTTTCTTT,CSVGFRTGAEAFF
TRBJ2-4,TRBV9,TRBD2,-,TGTGCCAGCAGCGTCAGTCCGGGAGGACTTTTAGCGGGAGGGTCAGCCAAAAACATTCAGTACTTC,CASSVSPGGLLAGGSAKNIQYF
TRBJ2-7,TRBV29-1,-,-,TGCAGCGTTGCGGGTCCCGAGCAGTACTTC,CSVAGPEQYF
TRBJ1-1,TRBV7-8,-,-,TGTGCCAGCAGCCTTGTATATCTGACTGAAGCTTTCTTT,CASSLVYLTEAFF
TRBJ1-2,TRBV19,TRBD1,-,TGTGCCAGTAGTATCGGACAGGGTGAGGGGCACTATGGCTACACCTTC,CASSIGQGEGHYGYTF
TRBJ2-1,TRBV6-5,TRBD2,-,TGTGCCAGCAGTTACTCCCCTAGCGGGATCGATGAGCAGTTCTTC,CASSYSPSGIDEQFF
TRBJ2-1,TRBV2,-,-,TGTGCCAGCAGTGAATCCAGTAACAATGAGCAGTTCTTC,CASSESSNNEQFF
TRBJ1-1,TRBV12-5,-,-,TGTGCTAGTGGGACCGCGGGCCCAATGAACACTGAAGCTTTCTTT,CASGTAGPMNTEAFF
TRBJ1-1,TRBV6-1,-,-,TGTGCCAGCAGCAGGTTGAACACTGAAGCTTTCTTT,CASSRLNTEAFF
TRBJ2-1,TRBV7-9,TRBD1,-,TGTGCCAGCAGCCCGGTGGACAGGGGTATCTACAATGAGCAGTTCTTC,CASSPVDRGIYNEQFF
TRBJ2-2,TRBV30,-,-,TGTGCCTGGAGAAGGGCCAGGGCGTTGAGGGAGCTGTTTTTT,CAWRRARALRELFF
TRBJ1-2,TRBV28,TRBD1,few,TGTGCCAGCAGTTTAGGGGGGGGACAGGGCACCTATGGCTACACCTTC,CASSLGGGQGTYGYTF
TRBJ1-6,TRBV5-1,-,-,TGCGCCAGCAGCCGCTCCGGGGTAGAAGCCTATAATTCACCCCTCCACTTT,CASSRSGVEAYNSPLHF
TRBJ1-4,TRBV11-3,-,-,TGTGCCAGCAGCCACCGGACTGATGAAAAACTGTTTTTT,CASSHRTDEKLFF
TRBJ2-7,TRBV15,-,-,TGTGCCACCAGCAGAGACGTCTCCTACGAGCAGTACTTC,CATSRDVSYEQYF
TRBJ2-7,TRBV7-3,TRBD1,-,TGTGCCAGCAGACAATCCGGGACAGGACCCTACGAGCAGTACTTC,CASRQSGTGPYEQYF
TRBJ2-1,TRBV27,-,-,TGTGCCAGCAGGGAGGACTTGCGATACAATGAGCAGTTCTTC,CASREDLRYNEQFF
TRBJ2-1,TRBV2,TRBD2,-,TGTGCCAGCAGTCCCTTTACTAGCGACAATGAGCAGTTCTTC,CASSPFTSDNEQFF
TRBJ1-3,TRBV28,-,-,TGTGCCAGCAAGCGGGGGGCTAACACCATATATTTT,CASKRGANTIYF
TRBJ1-1,TRBV11-3,TRBD1,-,TGTGCCAGCAGCTTACGGGGGACAGGCCACACTGAAGCTTTCTTT,CASSLRGTGHTEAFF
TRBJ1-1,TRBV5-1,TRBD1,once,TGCGCCAGCAGCTTGGACGGGCAGGGGGACACTGAAGCTTTCTTT,CASSLDGQGDTEAFF
TRBJ2-7,TRBV28,-,-,TGTGCCAGCAGTTTGTCCCCTACAGGGTACCACGAGCAGTACTTC,CASSLSPTGYHEQYF
TRBJ1-5,TRBV28,-,-,TGTGCCAGCAGTTTAGTACCAAACAGAGGCAATCAGCCCCAGCATTTT,CASSLVPNRGNQPQHF
TRBJ2-7,TRBV7-2,TRBD2,-,TGTGCCAGCAGCTTACTAGCGGCCAACTCCTACGAGCAGTACTTC,CASSLLAANSYEQYF
TRBJ1-5,TRBV6-1,TRBD1,-,TGTGCCAGCAGTGACGAGGGGGCTAGCAATCAGCCCCAGCATTTT,CASSDEGASNQPQHF
TRBJ2-1,TRBV19,TRBD2,-,TGTGCCAGTAGTGTTCTAGCGGGAGGGCCATTGAATGAGCAGTTCTTC,CASSVLAGGPLNEQFF
TRBJ2-1,TRBV14,-,-,TGTGCCAGCAGCCGACCCGAGGCCTACAATGAGCAGTTCTTC,CASSRPEAYNEQFF